This TCR beta chain was sequenced in a study of regulatory T cells in long-lasting Graves disease. This clonotype was seen more than once but under ten times. In germline, CDR1 is MNHNS, CDR2 SASEGT. CDR3 length equals 17 residues. V gave up 2 bases and J gave up 6 bases; unmatched junction bases: 13. iRepertoire HTBI primers and Arm-PCR of CDR3 regions built TCR beta libraries. TCRdb reprocessed the multiplex PCR reads via MiXCR and lists one record per CDR3 protein. This table has 500,000 to 800,000 distinct CDR3 sequences, around 30% appearing once. Time point described: persistent/refractory GD, antithyroid drugs over 5 years with positive TRAb. The TCR library was made from RNA extracted from PBMCs. Graves' disease diagnoses followed American Thyroid Association guidelines.

Material: peripheral blood mononuclear cells (PBMCs), obtained when the disease was refractory, from a patient treated with antithyroid drugs. This sequence originates from a female donor with Graves disease. The chain employs TRBV6-1 and TRBJ2-7; 10 bases fit TRBD1. CDR3 loop: CASSESGTGAIRSEQYF. For the CDR3, the DNA is TGTGCCAGCAGTGAAAGTGGGACAGGGGCTATCCGTAGCGAGCAGTACTTC.